Below, 13 T cell receptor beta chains from the same sample are listed, as sequenced in a study of cytomegalovirus exposure and HLA in healthy donors. Method: immunoSEQ multiplex PCR; TCRdb's copy keeps in-frame clones and lacks some. Of tens of thousands of clones in the sample, approximately 95% were seen once. Input material: PBMCs. The receptors stem from a woman aged 18-29 years in good health and CMV-seronegative.

CDR3 sequence reads: CASSLEASYNEQFF. The DNA of the CDR3 is TGTGCCAGCAGCTTGGAAGCGTCCTACAATGAGCAGTTCTTC. This rearrangement joins TRBV5-6 to TRBJ2-1; D call uncertain. Trimming took off 0 bases at V and 1 base at J, with 5 bases between the two ends. The CDR3 sequence is 14 residues long. Germline CDR1 and CDR2: SGHDT and YYEEEE.

The chain carries TRBV19 and TRBJ2-1; 10 positions match TRBD2. Germline trimming cut 0 bases from V and 10 bases from J; bases unmatched to any gene: 12. Germline V gene lookup returns CDR1 LNHDA and CDR2 SQIVND (reference sequence). CDR3 length: 17 amino acids. CDR3 loop: CASSIDLDSGRSWEQFF. The CDR3 DNA sequence: TGTGCCAGTAGTATAGATCTCGATAGCGGGAGGTCTTGGGAGCAGTTCTTC. Drawing the rest from reference TRBV19 and TRBJ2-1, the complete variable domain is DGGITQSPKYLFRKEGQNVTLSCEQNLNHDAMYWYRQDPGQGLRLIYYSQIVNDFQKGDIAEGYSVSREKKESFPLTVTSAQKNPTAFYLCASSIDLDSGRSWEQFFGPGTRLTVL.

The V gene is TRBV7-8, the J gene TRBJ2-3; D gene unclear. CDR1 SGHVS and CDR2 FQNEAQ come from the germline V gene. Trimming removed 0 bases at V and 0 bases at J, with 16 bases between. The CDR3 is 18 amino acids. The CDR3 coding sequence is TGTGCCAGCAGCTTAGCGCCCCCGACACAGATTAGCACAGATACGCAGTATTTT. It translates to CASSLAPPTQISTDTQYF.

The genes are TRBV7-2 and TRBJ2-1; TRBD2 matches at 10 bases. Germline trimming cut 1 base from V and 7 bases from J; bases unmatched to any gene: 4. The germline V gene has CDR1 SGHTA and CDR2 FQGNSA. The CDR3 covers 15 residues. The CDR3 here is CASSLGSSGGNEQFF. CDR3 nucleotide sequence: TGTGCCAGCAGCTTAGGATCTAGCGGGGGTAATGAGCAGTTCTTC.

CDR3 amino acids: CASSIRASGGDNEQFF. Here the CDR3 DNA reads TGCGCCAGCAGCATCCGGGCTAGCGGGGGGGACAATGAGCAGTTCTTC. The gene calls are TRBV5-1 and TRBJ2-1; TRBD2 agrees at 12 bases. CDR1 SGHRS and CDR2 YFSETQ come from the germline V gene. The CDR3 consists of 16 residues. Losses at the gene ends were 4 bases for V and 5 bases for J; bases not matched to a gene: 7.

This chain connects TRBV6-5 to TRBJ2-7; D perhaps matches TRBD1 (5 bases). V dropped 4 bases and J dropped 6 bases, with 19 bases sitting between them. Germline V gives CDR1 MNHEY, CDR2 SVGAGI. This CDR3 comprises 15 residues. The CDR3 nucleotides are TGTGCCAGCAGTTTCCGAGCACAGGCACCGGGCGAGCAGTACTTC. Translation gives CASSFRAQAPGEQYF.

The rearrangement joins TRBV6-4 to TRBJ2-3; possibly TRBD2 for D (5 bases). Germline assignment: CDR1 MRHNA and CDR2 SNTAGT. Trimming cost V 6 bases and J 1 base, with 20 bases left between them. CDR3 length equals 17 residues. This chain's CDR3 is CASSPRPDSVGTDTQYF. The CDR3 DNA reads as TGTGCCAGCAGCCCTAGACCTGATAGCGTGGGCACAGATACGCAGTATTTT.

In this sample, this clone turned up a few times. The chain has TRBV7-9 and TRBJ2-1; tentative D call: TRBD2 (5 bases). Trimming pared 2 bases from V and 7 bases from J, leaving 6 bases between. Germline V gene sequence: CDR1 SEHNR, CDR2 FQNEAQ (reference sequence). The CDR3 spans 12 residues. CDR3: CASSLSGNEQFF. CDR3 nucleotides: TGTGCCAGCAGCTTATCGGGGAATGAGCAGTTCTTC.

This sequence joins TRBV6-1 and TRBJ1-6, with D maybe TRBD1 (6 bases). This CDR3 is 16 amino acids long. CDR1 and CDR2 (germline): MNHNS, SASEGT. V was clipped by 1 base and J by 7 bases, with 14 bases between them. The CDR3 DNA reads as TGTGCCAGCAGTGAAGAGAAGGCTAGGGGGAATTCACCCCTCCACTTT. It encodes CASSEEKARGNSPLHF.

The V and J genes are TRBV19 and TRBJ1-1; a possible D gene is TRBD1 (5 bases). This CDR3 region has 15 residues. Germline V gene lookup returns CDR1 LNHDA and CDR2 SQIVND (reference sequence). The V end was cut by 7 bases, the J end by 0 bases, with 15 bases between. In DNA, the CDR3 is TGTGCCAGTAACGATCCAGGGCTTATGAACACTGAAGCTTTCTTT. Protein product: CASNDPGLMNTEAFF.

The chain uses TRBV6-5 and TRBJ2-5; D is unresolved. This CDR3 is built from 13 residues. Germline CDR1 reads MNHEY; CDR2 reads SVGAGI. The V end was cut by 2 bases, the J end by 5 bases, with 9 bases between. CDR3: CASSYTLEETQYF. The CDR3 region has the DNA TGTGCCAGCAGTTACACCCTCGAGGAGACCCAGTACTTC.

The chain couples TRBV4-3 to TRBJ1-3; D is unclear. The CDR3 sequence is 15 residues long. CDR1 and CDR2 from the germline V gene are LGHNA and YSLEER. Trimming took off 0 bases at V and 0 bases at J, with 6 bases between the two ends. CDR3 coding DNA: TGCGCCAGCAGCCAAGATCCAGGCTCTGGAAACACCATATATTTT. It specifies CASSQDPGSGNTIYF.

The V call is TRBV11-2, the J call TRBJ1-3; D not resolved. Germline lookup yields CDR1 SGHAT and CDR2 FQNNGV. The CDR3 consists of 15 residues. V lost 0 bases and J 0 bases, leaving 6 bases between the germline ends. CDR3 protein: CASSLDGLSGNTIYF. CDR3 in DNA: TGTGCCAGCAGCTTAGATGGGCTCTCTGGAAACACCATATATTTT.